The clone carrying this TCR beta chain was observed at least ten times. Each TCR transcript was tagged with a 10-nucleotide random UMI during 5'RACE. Over 160 million TCR-beta sequences from 15-18 subjects were obtained in each sequencing run. TCRdb re-called the 5' RACE reads through MiXCR, storing one row per CDR3 protein. Among over 15,000 distinct CDR3 sequences listed, 9% were seen once. The sample is drawn from a study of neurological immune-mediated disorders. Libraries from sorted cells each used about 990,000 CD4+ or CD8+ T cells. Germline assignment: CDR1 MGHRA and CDR2 YSYEKL. The V end was cut by 5 bases, the J end by 1 base, with 12 bases between. This CDR3 has 16 amino acids.

The chain uses TRBV4-1 and TRBJ2-6; D remains unclear. The receptor comes from a man between 45 and 60 years old in good health. Source material: CD8+ T cells from blood. The CDR3 bases are TGCGCCAGCAGCTATGGGCCGTCGTCTGGGGCCAACGTCCTGACTTTC. Translation: CASSYGPSSGANVLTF.